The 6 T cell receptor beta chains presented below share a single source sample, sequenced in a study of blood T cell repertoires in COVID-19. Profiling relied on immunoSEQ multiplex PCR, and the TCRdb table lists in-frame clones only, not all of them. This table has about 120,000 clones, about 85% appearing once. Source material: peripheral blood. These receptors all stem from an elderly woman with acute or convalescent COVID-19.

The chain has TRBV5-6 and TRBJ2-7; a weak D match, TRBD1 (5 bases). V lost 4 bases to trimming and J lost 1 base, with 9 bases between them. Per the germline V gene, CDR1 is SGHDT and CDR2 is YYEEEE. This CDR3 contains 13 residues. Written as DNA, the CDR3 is TGTGCCAGCAGCCGACAGCTTTCCTACGAGCAGTACTTC. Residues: CASSRQLSYEQYF.

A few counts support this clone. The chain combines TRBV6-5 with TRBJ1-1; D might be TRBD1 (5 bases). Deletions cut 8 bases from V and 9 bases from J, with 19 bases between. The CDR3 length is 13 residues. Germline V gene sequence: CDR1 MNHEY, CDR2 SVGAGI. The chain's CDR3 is CASRAGAGTKAFF. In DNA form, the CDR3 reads TGTGCCAGCCGGGCTGGCGCCGGGACTAAAGCTTTCTTT.

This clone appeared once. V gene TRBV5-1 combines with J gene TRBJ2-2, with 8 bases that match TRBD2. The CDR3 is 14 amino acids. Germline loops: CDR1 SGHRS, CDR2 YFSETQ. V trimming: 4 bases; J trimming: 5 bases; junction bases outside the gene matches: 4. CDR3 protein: CASSPGGRTGELFF. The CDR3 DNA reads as TGCGCCAGCAGCCCGGGGGGGCGGACCGGGGAGCTGTTTTTT.

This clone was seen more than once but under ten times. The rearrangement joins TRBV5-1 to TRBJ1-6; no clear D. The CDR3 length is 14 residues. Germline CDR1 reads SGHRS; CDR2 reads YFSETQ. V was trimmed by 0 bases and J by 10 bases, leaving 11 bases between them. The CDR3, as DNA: TGCGCCAGCAGCTTGGGTCCGGTAGAATCACCCCTCCACTTT. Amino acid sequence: CASSLGPVESPLHF.

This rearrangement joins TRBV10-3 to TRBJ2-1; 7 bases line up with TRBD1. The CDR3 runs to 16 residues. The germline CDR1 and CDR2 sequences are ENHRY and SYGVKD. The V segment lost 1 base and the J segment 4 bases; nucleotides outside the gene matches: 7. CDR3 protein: CAISEWTGTAYNEQFF. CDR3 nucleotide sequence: TGTGCCATCAGTGAGTGGACGGGGACAGCTTACAATGAGCAGTTCTTC.

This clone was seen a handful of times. This chain's CDR3 is CASSYSGGGELFF. The CDR3, as DNA: TGTGCCAGCAGTTACTCGGGGGGCGGGGAGCTGTTTTTT. This rearrangement joins TRBV6-5 to TRBJ2-2; TRBD2 might be the D (6 bases). The CDR3 loop spans 13 amino acids. Germline V gene sequence: CDR1 MNHEY, CDR2 SVGAGI. The V gene lost 0 bases and the J gene lost 7 bases, with 6 bases spanning the gap.